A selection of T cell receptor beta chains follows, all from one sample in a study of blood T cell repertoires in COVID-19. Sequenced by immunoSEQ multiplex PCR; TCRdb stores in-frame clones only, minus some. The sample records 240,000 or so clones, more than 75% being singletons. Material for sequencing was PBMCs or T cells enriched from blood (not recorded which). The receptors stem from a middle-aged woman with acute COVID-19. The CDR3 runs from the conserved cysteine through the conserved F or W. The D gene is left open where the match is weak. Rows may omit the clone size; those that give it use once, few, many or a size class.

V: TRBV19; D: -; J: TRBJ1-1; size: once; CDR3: CASRYPGTNTEAFF; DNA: TGTGCCAGTAGATACCCGGGAACGAACACTGAAGCTTTCTTT
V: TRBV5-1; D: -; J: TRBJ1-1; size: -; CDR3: CASSLDSVTEAFF; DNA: TGCGCCAGCAGCTTGGACAGTGTCACTGAAGCTTTCTTT
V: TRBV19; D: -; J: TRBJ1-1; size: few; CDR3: CASSIGGTPHTEAFF; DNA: TGTGCCAGTAGTATAGGAGGAACCCCCCACACTGAAGCTTTCTTT
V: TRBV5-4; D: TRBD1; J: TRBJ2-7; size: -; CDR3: CASSVPGQGIHEQYF; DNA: TGTGCCAGCAGCGTGCCGGGACAGGGTATCCACGAGCAGTACTTC
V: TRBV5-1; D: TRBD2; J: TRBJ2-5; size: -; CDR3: CASSPGTSGTETQYF; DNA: TGCGCCAGCAGCCCGGGGACTAGCGGGACGGAGACCCAGTACTTC
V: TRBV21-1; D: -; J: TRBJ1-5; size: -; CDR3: CASSNKGQGHQPQHF; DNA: TGTGCCAGCAGCAATAAGGGACAGGGCCATCAGCCCCAGCATTTT
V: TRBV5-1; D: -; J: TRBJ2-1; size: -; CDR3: CASSSLTDNEQFF; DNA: TGCGCCAGCAGCTCTTTGACTGACAATGAGCAGTTCTTC
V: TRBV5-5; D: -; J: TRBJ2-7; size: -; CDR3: CASRGGGSPRLYEQYF; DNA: TGTGCCAGCAGAGGGGGGGGGAGCCCCCGCCTTTACGAGCAGTACTTC
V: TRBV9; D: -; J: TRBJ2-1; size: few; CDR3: CASSGSQGSQFF; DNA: TGTGCCAGCAGCGGATCACAGGGATCGCAGTTCTTC
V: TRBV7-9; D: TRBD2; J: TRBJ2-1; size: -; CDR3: CASSLDASGREQFF; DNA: TGTGCCAGCAGCTTAGATGCTAGCGGAAGAGAGCAGTTCTTC
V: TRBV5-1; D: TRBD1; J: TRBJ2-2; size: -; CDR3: CASSRLDRGVPGELFF; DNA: TGCGCCAGCAGCCGGTTGGACAGGGGGGTTCCCGGGGAGCTGTTTTTT
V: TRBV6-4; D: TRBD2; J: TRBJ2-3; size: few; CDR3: CASSAGGGGDTQYF; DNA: TGTGCCAGCAGTGCCGGGGGGGGCGGAGATACGCAGTATTTT
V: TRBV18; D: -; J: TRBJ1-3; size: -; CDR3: CASSHITGIRSGNTIYF; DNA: TGTGCCAGCTCACACATTACAGGGATCCGCTCTGGAAACACCATATATTTT
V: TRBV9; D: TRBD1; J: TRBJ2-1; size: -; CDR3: CASSTRRNPGQGAGSTYNEQFF; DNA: TGTGCCAGCAGCACAAGAAGAAACCCGGGACAGGGAGCGGGCTCAACCTACAATGAGCAGTTCTTC
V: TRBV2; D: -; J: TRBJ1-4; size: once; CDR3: CASSYGGANEKLFF; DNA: TGTGCCAGTTCATACGGTGGAGCTAATGAAAAACTGTTTTTT
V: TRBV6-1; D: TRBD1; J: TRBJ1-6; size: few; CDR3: CASSEDPNRGNSPLHF; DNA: TGTGCCAGCAGTGAAGACCCTAACAGGGGTAATTCACCCCTCCACTTT
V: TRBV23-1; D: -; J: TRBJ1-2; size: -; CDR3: CASSHRGQSYGYTF; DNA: TGCGCCAGCAGTCACCGCGGACAGTCCTATGGCTACACCTTC
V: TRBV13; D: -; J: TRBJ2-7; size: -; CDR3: CASSELYDSSYEQYF; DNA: TGTGCCAGCAGCGAACTCTATGACAGCTCCTACGAGCAGTACTTC
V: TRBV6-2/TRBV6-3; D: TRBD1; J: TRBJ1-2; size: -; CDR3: CASSWTQGANGYTF; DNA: TGTGCCAGCAGCTGGACTCAGGGGGCTAACGGCTACACCTTC
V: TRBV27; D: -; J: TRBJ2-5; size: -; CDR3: CASSLSASRLMWETQYF; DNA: TGTGCCAGCAGTTTATCGGCATCCAGACTAATGTGGGAGACCCAGTACTTC
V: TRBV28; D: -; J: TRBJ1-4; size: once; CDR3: CASSLPEGGRGEKLFF; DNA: TGTGCCAGCAGTTTACCCGAGGGAGGGAGGGGTGAAAAACTGTTTTTT
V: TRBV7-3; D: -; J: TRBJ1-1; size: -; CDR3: CASSRDRSNTEAFF; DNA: TGTGCCAGCAGCAGAGACAGAAGTAACACTGAAGCTTTCTTT
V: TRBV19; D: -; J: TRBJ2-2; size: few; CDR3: CASINGFGGQNTGELFF; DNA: TGTGCCAGCATCAACGGTTTTGGGGGACAGAACACCGGGGAGCTGTTTTTT
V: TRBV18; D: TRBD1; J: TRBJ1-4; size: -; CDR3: CASSPRDRTNEKLFF; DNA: TGTGCCAGCTCACCACGGGACAGGACTAATGAAAAACTGTTTTTT
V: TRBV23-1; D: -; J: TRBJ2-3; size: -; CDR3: CASSQSRDTQYF; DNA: TGCGCCAGCAGTCAATCGAGAGATACGCAGTATTTT
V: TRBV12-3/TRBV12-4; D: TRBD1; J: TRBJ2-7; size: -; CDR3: CASSPGQGYEQYF; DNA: TGTGCCAGCAGCCCGGGACAGGGCTACGAGCAGTACTTC
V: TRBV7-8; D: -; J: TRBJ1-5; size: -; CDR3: CASSFTQGFVDQPQHF; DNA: TGTGCCAGCAGCTTTACACAGGGATTTGTGGATCAGCCCCAGCATTTT
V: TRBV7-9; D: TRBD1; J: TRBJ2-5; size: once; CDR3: CASSVWDSQETQYF; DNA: TGTGCCAGCAGCGTATGGGACAGTCAAGAGACCCAGTACTTC
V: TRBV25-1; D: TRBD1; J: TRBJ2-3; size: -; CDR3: CASTRTGGSDTQYF; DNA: TGTGCCAGCACGCGGACAGGGGGCTCAGATACGCAGTATTTT
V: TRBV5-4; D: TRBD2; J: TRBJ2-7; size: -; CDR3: CASSLGGSGRAYEQYF; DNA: TGTGCCAGCAGCTTGGGTGGTAGCGGGAGGGCCTACGAGCAGTACTTC
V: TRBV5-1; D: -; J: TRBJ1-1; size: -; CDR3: CASSSDGGGRTEAFF; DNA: TGCGCCAGCAGCTCCGACGGTGGGGGGAGGACTGAAGCTTTCTTT
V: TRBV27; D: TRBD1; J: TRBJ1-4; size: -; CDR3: CASSPRGLDEKLFF; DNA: TGTGCCAGCAGCCCAAGGGGGCTTGATGAAAAACTGTTTTTT
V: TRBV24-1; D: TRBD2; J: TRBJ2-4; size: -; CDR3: CATSEVAGGKFFDKNIQYF; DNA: TGTGCCACCAGTGAGGTAGCGGGAGGAAAGTTTTTTGACAAAAACATTCAGTACTTC
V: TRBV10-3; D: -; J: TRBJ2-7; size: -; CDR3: CAISGGSEQYF; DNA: TGTGCCATCAGTGGGGGCAGCGAGCAGTACTTC
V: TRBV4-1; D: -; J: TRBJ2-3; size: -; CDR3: CASSQVLDTQYF; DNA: TGCGCCAGCAGCCAAGTATTAGATACGCAGTATTTT
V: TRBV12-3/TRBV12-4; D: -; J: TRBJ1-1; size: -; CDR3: CASSFRQLTEAFF; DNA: TGTGCCAGCAGCTTTCGACAGCTCACTGAAGCTTTCTTT
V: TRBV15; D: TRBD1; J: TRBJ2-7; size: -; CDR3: CATSSRTGSYEQYF; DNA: TGTGCCACCAGCTCCCGGACAGGGAGCTACGAGCAGTACTTC
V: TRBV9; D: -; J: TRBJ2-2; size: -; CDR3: CASSSPAAPGSTGELFF; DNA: TGTGCCAGCAGCTCACCAGCGGCCCCCGGTTCTACCGGGGAGCTGTTTTTT
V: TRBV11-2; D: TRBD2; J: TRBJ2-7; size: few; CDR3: CASSLGAGGPYEQYF; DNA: TGTGCCAGCAGCTTAGGGGCGGGAGGGCCCTACGAGCAGTACTTC
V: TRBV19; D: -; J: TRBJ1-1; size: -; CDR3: CASRADVYTEAFF; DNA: TGTGCCAGTAGAGCGGACGTTTACACTGAAGCTTTCTTT
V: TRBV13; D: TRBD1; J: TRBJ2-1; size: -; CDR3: CASSGTGYNEQFF; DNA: TGTGCCAGCTCCGGGACAGGTTACAATGAGCAGTTCTTC
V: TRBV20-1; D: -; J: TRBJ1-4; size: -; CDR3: CSASKGRELFF; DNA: TGCAGTGCTAGCAAGGGGAGGGAACTGTTTTTT
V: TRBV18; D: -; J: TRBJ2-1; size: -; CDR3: CASSLGLGGGNEQFF; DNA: TGTGCCAGCTCACTTGGACTAGGGGGAGGCAATGAGCAGTTCTTC
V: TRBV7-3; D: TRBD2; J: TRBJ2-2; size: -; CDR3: CASRRGSGNVGELFF; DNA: TGTGCCAGTCGGCGGGGTAGCGGGAATGTCGGGGAGCTGTTTTTT
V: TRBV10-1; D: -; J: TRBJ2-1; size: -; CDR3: CASSLSQSNEQFF; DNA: TGCGCCAGCAGTCTGTCACAGAGCAATGAGCAGTTCTTC
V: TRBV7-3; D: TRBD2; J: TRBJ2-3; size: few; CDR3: CASSLAGGSTDTQYF; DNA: TGTGCCAGCAGCCTAGCGGGAGGAAGCACAGATACGCAGTATTTT
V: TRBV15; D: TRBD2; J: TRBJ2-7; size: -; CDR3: CATSMGSGSYEQYF; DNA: TGTGCCACCAGCATGGGTAGCGGGAGCTACGAGCAGTACTTC
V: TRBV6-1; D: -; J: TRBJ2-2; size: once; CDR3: CASSDPGEWNTGELFF; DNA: TGTGCCAGCAGTGACCCGGGAGAGTGGAACACCGGGGAGCTGTTTTTT